This T cell receptor beta chain was sequenced in a study of technical replicates of blood from a handful of donors. The method was immunoSEQ multiplex PCR; TCRdb's version includes in-frame clones alone and lacks a portion of them. The sample lists under 95,000 clones, about 94% occurring once. The sequenced material came from T cells isolated from PBMCs. The receptor's source is a human donor in good health.

In DNA, the CDR3 is TGTGCCAGCAGCCGGGACAGGGGGAACACTGAAGCTTTCTTT. Translation gives CASSRDRGNTEAFF. The chain recombines TRBV11-3 with TRBJ1-1; 10 bases align to TRBD1. The ends lost 5 bases at V and 1 base at J; junction bases unmatched: 1. CDR1 SGHNT and CDR2 YENEEA come from the germline V gene. The CDR3 loop spans 14 amino acids.